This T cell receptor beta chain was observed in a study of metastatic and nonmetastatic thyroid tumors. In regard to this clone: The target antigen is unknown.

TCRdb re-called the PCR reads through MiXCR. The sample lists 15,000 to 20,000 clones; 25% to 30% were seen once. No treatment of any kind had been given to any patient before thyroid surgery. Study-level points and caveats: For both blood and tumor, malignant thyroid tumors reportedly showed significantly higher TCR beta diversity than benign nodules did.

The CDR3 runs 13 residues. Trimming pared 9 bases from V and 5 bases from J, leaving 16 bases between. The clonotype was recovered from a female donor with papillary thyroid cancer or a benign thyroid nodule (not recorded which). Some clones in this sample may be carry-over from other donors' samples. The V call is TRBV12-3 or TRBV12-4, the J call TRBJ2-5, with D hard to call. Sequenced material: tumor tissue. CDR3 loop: CASSRWSGETQYF. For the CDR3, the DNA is TGTGCCAGTAGCCGATGGTCTGGTGAGACCCAGTACTTC.